The 24 T cell receptor beta chains reported below all come from one sample, sequenced in a study of control samples from healthy donors and cancer patients. Assay used: immunoSEQ multiplex PCR; TCRdb lists only in-frame clones, some missing. The repertoire consists of approximately 180,000 clones, with approximately 94% occurring once and the leading ten covering approximately 1.4%. Material for sequencing was blood. These receptors originate from a woman under 30 in good health.

The chain couples TRBV6-5 to TRBJ1-2; 7 bases align to TRBD1. The germline V gene has CDR1 MNHEY and CDR2 SVGAGI. The CDR3 is 14 residues long. Trimming removed 2 bases from V and 4 bases from J; junction bases left unmatched: 4. The CDR3 coding sequence is TGTGCCAGCAGTTACGATAGGGACAGCTATGGCTACACCTTC. It yields the protein CASSYDRDSYGYTF.

The chain couples TRBV27 to TRBJ1-1, with 11 bases aligning to TRBD1. This CDR3 is 15 amino acids long. V lost 6 bases, J lost 8 bases, and 11 bases stayed unmatched. Germline loops: CDR1 MNHEY, CDR2 SMNVEV (reference sequence). The CDR3: CASSRGQGAFSEAFF. CDR3 DNA: TGTGCCAGCAGCAGAGGACAGGGGGCATTTTCAGAAGCTTTCTTT.

This sequence joins TRBV29-1 and TRBJ2-5; D gene uncertain. CDR3 length: 11 amino acids. CDR1 and CDR2 (germline): SQVTM, ANQGSEA. Trimming pared 7 bases from V and 2 bases from J, leaving 8 bases between. CDR3 nucleotide sequence: TGCAGCGGAGGTGGGCAAGAGACCCAGTACTTC. This translates into CSGGGQETQYF.

Only a few counts were recorded for this clone. The chain has TRBV5-5 and TRBJ1-2; D is ambiguous. The CDR3 runs to 14 residues. With 0 bases removed from V and 8 bases from J, the gap between germline ends came to 14 bases. The germline gives CDR1 SGHKS, CDR2 YYEKEE (reference sequence). The CDR3 sequence: CASSLDWTIGGYTF. In nucleotides, the CDR3 is TGTGCCAGCAGCTTGGATTGGACGATAGGAGGCTACACCTTC.

The gene calls are TRBV6-2 or TRBV6-3 and TRBJ2-5; D ambiguous. V was cut by 4 bases and J by 5 bases, with 11 bases left in between. This CDR3 comprises 13 residues. Germline CDR1 and CDR2: MNHEY and SVGEGT. CDR3 region: CASSLGWTETQYF. CDR3 sequence (DNA): TGTGCCAGCAGTTTAGGTTGGACGGAGACCCAGTACTTC.

This clone is a singleton in its sample. The CDR3 protein is CASSPGGGGEKLFF. In DNA, the CDR3 is TGTGCCAGCTCACCAGGGGGTGGCGGTGAAAAACTGTTTTTT. The V call is TRBV18, the J call TRBJ1-4; D is possibly TRBD1 (5 bases). Germline-derived CDR1 and CDR2 are KGHSH and LQKENI. Deletions cut 2 bases from V and 7 bases from J, with 11 bases between. CDR3 length: 14 residues. Using reference TRBV18 and TRBJ1-4 for the parts outside the CDR3, the full variable domain is NAGVMQNPRHLVRRRGQEARLRCSPMKGHSHVYWYRQLPEEGLKFMVYLQKENIIDESGMPKERFSAEFPKEGPSILRIQQVVRGDSAAYFCASSPGGGGEKLFFGSGTQLSVL.

The chain is built from TRBV9 and TRBJ1-1, with 8 bases fitting TRBD1. V shed 1 base and J 6 bases; nucleotides not matched to a gene: 14. CDR3 length: 17 residues. Germline V CDR1 and CDR2: SGDLS, YYNGEE. This CDR3 reads CASSVRNCDRGSSEAFF. The DNA of the CDR3 is TGTGCCAGCAGCGTACGAAATTGTGACAGGGGAAGCTCTGAAGCTTTCTTT.

The chain uses TRBV5-1 and TRBJ2-5; D might be TRBD2 (5 bases). Germline V gene lookup returns CDR1 SGHRS and CDR2 YFSETQ. V was trimmed by 0 bases and J by 2 bases, leaving 8 bases between them. The CDR3 sequence is 14 residues long. As DNA, the CDR3 is TGCGCCAGCAGCTTGGCCACTAGTCAAGAGACCCAGTACTTC. It encodes CASSLATSQETQYF.

The chain has TRBV6-2 or TRBV6-3 and TRBJ2-6; D unclear. V lost 5 bases and J lost 4, with 9 bases in between. The CDR3 loop spans 14 amino acids. Germline CDR1 MNHEY, CDR2 SVGEGT. CDR3 sequence reads: CASSRPPGANVLTF. The CDR3 bases are TGTGCCAGCAGTCGACCACCCGGGGCCAACGTCCTGACTTTC.

The V call is TRBV28, the J call TRBJ2-2, with D possibly matching TRBD1 (6 bases). CDR1 and CDR2 (germline): MDHEN, SYDVKM. Trimming shortened V by 2 bases and J by 6 bases, and 16 bases separated the two germline ends. CDR3 length: 16 residues. As DNA, the CDR3 is TGTGCCAGCAGTTTAAGCAGGGGCGCTGGTTCCGGGGAGCTGTTTTTT. Its translation is CASSLSRGAGSGELFF.

The chain couples TRBV7-2 to TRBJ1-2; D is perhaps TRBD1 (6 bases). CDR1 is SGHTA and CDR2 is FQGNSA in the germline V gene. The CDR3 is 17 amino acids. The germline V and J ends were trimmed by 2 bases and 3 bases, with 19 bases remaining between them. CDR3 sequence reads: CASSLKGGPIDYYGYTF. Written as DNA, the CDR3 is TGTGCCAGCAGCTTAAAGGGGGGCCCAATAGATTACTATGGCTACACCTTC. Drawing the rest from reference TRBV7-2 and TRBJ1-2, the complete variable domain is GAGVSQSPSNKVTEKGKDVELRCDPISGHTALYWYRQSLGQGLEFLIYFQGNSAPDKSGLPSDRFSAERTGGSVSTLTIQRTQQEDSAVYLCASSLKGGPIDYYGYTFGSGTRLTVV.

The chain links TRBV5-6 to TRBJ2-7; TRBD1 matches at 10 bases. V dropped 6 bases and J dropped 4; count of bases not matched to a gene: 7. Looked up from germline, CDR1 is SGHDT and CDR2 is YYEEEE. CDR3 length equals 14 residues. The CDR3 DNA reads TGTGCCAGCAAATCGGACAGGGGGTTGTACGAGCAGTACTTC. Translating it yields CASKSDRGLYEQYF.

The chain has TRBV5-1 and TRBJ1-2; D is ambiguous. CDR3 size: 14 residues. Trimming took 0 bases from V and 8 from J, leaving 14 bases between them. Looked up from germline, CDR1 is SGHRS and CDR2 is YFSETQ. CDR3: CASSLAEGLEGYTF. The CDR3 nucleotides are TGCGCCAGCAGCTTGGCTGAGGGCTTGGAGGGCTACACCTTC.

The rearrangement uses TRBV9 and TRBJ1-1, with unresolved D. Germline-derived CDR1 and CDR2 are SGDLS and YYNGEE. The germline V and J ends were trimmed by 0 bases and 4 bases, with 7 bases remaining between them. The CDR3 spans 13 residues. CDR3 DNA sequence: TGTGCCAGCAGCGTAGGAGGCACCACTGAAGCTTTCTTT. This encodes CASSVGGTTEAFF.

The genes are TRBV24-1 and TRBJ2-5; 11 nucleotides align to TRBD2. V lost 2 bases, J lost 2 bases, and 6 bases stayed unmatched. This CDR3 is built from 17 residues. Germline CDR1 is KGHDR and CDR2 is SFDVKD. The CDR3 DNA follows: TGTGCCACCAGTGATTCGATGACTAGCGGGATGCAAGAGACCCAGTACTTC. It codes for CATSDSMTSGMQETQYF.

The V and J genes are TRBV28 and TRBJ2-1; 8 bases line up with TRBD1. Germline V gives CDR1 MDHEN, CDR2 SYDVKM. The V and J ends lost 4 bases and 2 bases, in that order; junction bases with no gene match: 13. CDR3 length: 18 residues. As DNA, the CDR3 is TGTGCCAGCAGTTCGGATGGACAGGGTATCCCAACCTACAATGAGCAGTTCTTC. This translates into CASSSDGQGIPTYNEQFF.

V usage is TRBV6-2 or TRBV6-3 and J usage is TRBJ1-1; no reliable D call. Looked up from germline, CDR1 is MNHEY and CDR2 is SVGEGT. The CDR3 runs to 13 residues. V lost 6 bases, J lost 5 bases, and 13 bases lay in between. The CDR3 coding sequence is TGTGCCAGCAGCCCCGTAGGAGGGACTGAAGCTTTCTTT. It translates to CASSPVGGTEAFF.

The chain recombines TRBV7-2 with TRBJ2-7, with a tentative D call TRBD2 (5 bases). Germline V gene lookup returns CDR1 SGHTA and CDR2 FQGNSA. V was trimmed by 1 base and J by 2 bases, leaving 21 bases between them. The CDR3 sequence is 18 residues long. CDR3 residues: CASSLVGPGSTFAYEQYF. Written as DNA, the CDR3 is TGTGCCAGCAGCTTAGTCGGTCCGGGAAGTACGTTTGCCTACGAGCAGTACTTC.

In the case of this clone: The same CDR3 can be traced to other DNA sequences in this sample. The J gene is TRBJ2-5, the V gene TRBV5-1; D gene uncertain. The germline gives CDR1 SGHRS, CDR2 YFSETQ. This CDR3 contains 14 residues. The V end lost 0 bases, the J end lost 1 base, and 7 bases lay between the germline ends. CDR3 region: CASSLEAVQETQYF. CDR3 nucleotides: TGCGCCAGCAGCTTGGAGGCAGTCCAAGAGACCCAGTACTTC.

The V and J genes are TRBV11-3 and TRBJ2-1, with TRBD1 matching 8 bases. Germline CDR1 and CDR2: SGHNT and YENEEA. CDR3 length equals 16 residues. The junction had 13 bases not matched to a gene; V was cut back by 5 bases and J by 7 bases. CDR3 nucleotide sequence: TGTGCCAGCAGCCCAGGGGGCGCGGGCCCCGGGAATGAGCAGTTCTTC. It translates to CASSPGGAGPGNEQFF.

The chain's CDR3 is CAIKWSGAGTDTQYF. In DNA form, the CDR3 reads TGTGCCATCAAGTGGTCGGGGGCCGGCACAGATACGCAGTATTTT. The genes are TRBV10-3 and TRBJ2-3; D tentatively reads TRBD1 or TRBD2 (6 bases each). Per the germline V gene, CDR1 is ENHRY and CDR2 is SYGVKD. CDR3 size: 15 residues. V lost 7 bases and J 1 base, leaving 15 bases between the germline ends.

Worth noting for this clone: The sample carries other DNA sequences with the same CDR3. The chain recombines TRBV5-1 with TRBJ1-1; perhaps TRBD1 as D (6 bases). CDR1 is SGHRS, CDR2 YFSETQ, per germline. The CDR3 extends over 13 amino acids. V lost 2 bases to trimming and J lost 1 base, with 6 bases between them. The CDR3 coding sequence is TGCGCCAGCAGCTTAGGGGGGAACACTGAAGCTTTCTTT. It yields the protein CASSLGGNTEAFF.

The chain is built from TRBV19 and TRBJ2-7, with D possibly being TRBD1 (6 bases). This CDR3 region has 15 residues. Trimming cost V 2 bases and J 3 bases, with 14 bases left between them. Germline loops: CDR1 LNHDA, CDR2 SQIVND (reference sequence). The CDR3 sequence is CASSITGHHYYEQYF. Written as DNA, the CDR3 is TGTGCCAGTAGTATAACGGGACACCATTACTACGAGCAGTACTTC.

This clone was picked up one time. The chain uses TRBV7-8 and TRBJ2-5, with D perhaps TRBD2 (6 bases). V was cut by 3 bases and J by 5 bases, with 19 bases left in between. The CDR3 has 16 residues. Germline loops: CDR1 SGHVS, CDR2 FQNEAQ. CDR3 bases: TGTGCCAGCAGCTTGTCTCGGGGACTGCGCAGGGAGACCCAGTACTTC. This translates into CASSLSRGLRRETQYF.